These 9 T cell receptor beta chains were sequenced from one sample in a study of blood T cell repertoires in COVID-19. TCRdb's copy holds only in-frame clones and misses some; the assay was immunoSEQ multiplex PCR. The table includes about 95,000 clones, 89% detected once. Sequencing input: peripheral blood. These receptor sequences come from a man in his 60s with COVID-19, enrolled during active disease.

The chain has TRBV5-1 and TRBJ2-7, with D maybe TRBD2 (5 bases). From germline, CDR1 is SGHRS and CDR2 YFSETQ. V lost 0 bases, J lost 3 bases, and 13 bases lay in between. This CDR3 contains 15 residues. In DNA form, the CDR3 reads TGCGCCAGCAGCTTGGCGGGGAGTGGGCTCTACGAGCAGTACTTC. Translation: CASSLAGSGLYEQYF.

This clone has a single count. V is TRBV24-1 and J is TRBJ2-7; D uncertain. Germline assignment: CDR1 KGHDR and CDR2 SFDVKD. The V end lost 5 bases, the J end lost 6 bases, and 13 bases lay between the germline ends. This CDR3 is 13 amino acids long. The CDR3 nucleotides are TGTGCCACCAGTGCAACCGGGTCGGGCGAGCAGTACTTC. Its protein product is CATSATGSGEQYF.

V gene TRBV24-1 combines with J gene TRBJ2-3; 7 nucleotides line up with TRBD2. The CDR3 covers 15 residues. Germline CDR1 KGHDR, CDR2 SFDVKD. J gave up 4 bases and V 7 bases, and 10 bases lay outside the gene matches. CDR3 DNA: TGTGCCACCAGCAGTCACCGGGGAGGGGCAGATACGCAGTATTTT. Its protein product is CATSSHRGGADTQYF.

The chain carries TRBV6-5 and TRBJ1-1; weak D call: TRBD1 (5 bases). CDR3 length equals 14 residues. V lost 7 bases to trimming and J lost 6 bases, with 18 bases between them. Per the germline V gene, CDR1 is MNHEY and CDR2 is SVGAGI. The CDR3 DNA reads as TGTGCCAGCACTAGACGGCAGGGAAGGCCTGAAGCTTTCTTT. It codes for CASTRRQGRPEAFF.

This clone occurred once. The chain recombines TRBV5-6 with TRBJ2-3; weak D call: TRBD1 (5 bases). This CDR3 has 14 amino acids. Trimming shortened V by 4 bases and J by 3 bases, and 12 bases separated the two germline ends. The germline CDR1 and CDR2 sequences are SGHDT and YYEEEE. CDR3 in amino acids: CASSLVQGTDTQYF. As DNA, the CDR3 is TGTGCCAGCAGCCTAGTTCAGGGAACAGATACGCAGTATTTT.

J is TRBJ2-5 and V is TRBV14; 11 bases fit TRBD2. Germline CDR1 reads SGHDN; CDR2 reads FVKESK. V shed 2 bases and J 3 bases; nucleotides not matched to a gene: 5. CDR3 length equals 16 residues. CDR3 sequence: CASSQLGLAEEETQYF. The CDR3 bases are TGTGCCAGCAGCCAATTGGGACTAGCGGAAGAAGAGACCCAGTACTTC.

The V gene is TRBV5-1, the J gene TRBJ1-5, with D uncertain. Trimming left V 1 base short and J 5 bases short, with 13 bases between. Germline CDR1 reads SGHRS; CDR2 reads YFSETQ. The length of the CDR3 is 15 residues. This CDR3 reads CASSLTTGMDQPQHF. The DNA for the CDR3 is TGCGCCAGCAGCTTGACAACCGGGATGGATCAGCCCCAGCATTTT.

The V call is TRBV29-1, the J call TRBJ2-7, with D maybe TRBD2 (6 bases). From germline, CDR1 is SQVTM and CDR2 ANQGSEA. V lost 4 bases and J lost 4, with 11 bases in between. The CDR3 runs to 12 residues. CDR3: CSVGEARYEQYF. The CDR3 DNA sequence: TGCAGCGTTGGGGAGGCCAGGTACGAGCAGTACTTC.

In this sample, this clone turned up once. V gene TRBV6-5 combines with J gene TRBJ1-4, with 7 bases identical to TRBD1. J lost 2 bases, V lost 2 bases, and 2 bases had no gene match. Germline assignment: CDR1 MNHEY and CDR2 SVGAGI. The CDR3 sequence is 15 residues long. CDR3 nucleotide sequence: TGTGCCAGCAGTTACACACAGGGGACTAATGAAAAACTGTTTTTT. As protein: CASSYTQGTNEKLFF.